The sequence of this T cell receptor (beta chain) was determined in a study of shared clonotypes between healthy human individuals. V lost 0 bases and J lost 5; bases outside the gene matches: 1. Germline CDR1 is MNHEY and CDR2 is SVGAGI. The CDR3 sequence is 15 residues long. Remarks on this clone: Other DNA sequences in the sample encode the same CDR3.

As defined, naive CD8 cells were CD45RO-negative and positively selected for CCR7, with terminally differentiated effector memory CD45RA+ cells excluded. Here immunoSEQ multiplex PCR was the method, and the copy in TCRdb shows in-frame clones only, minus some. The sample lists around 1.9 million clones; 85% to 95% were seen once. The sequencing sample was made of naive CD8+ T cells from PBMCs. The TCR originated in a man aged 18-30 years in good health. Some clones in this sample may be carry-over from other donors' samples. The V gene is TRBV6-5, the J gene TRBJ2-7; 13 bases are a match to TRBD2. As DNA, the CDR3 is TGTGCCAGCAGTTACTCGGGACTAGCGGGAAACGAGCAGTACTTC. This encodes CASSYSGLAGNEQYF.